Listed below are T cell receptor beta chains from one sample, sequenced in a study of T cells after yellow fever vaccination. Each CDR3 protein is one row after TCRdb ran MiXCR on the 5' RACE reads. The sample consists of about 580,000 distinct CDR3 sequences, about a sixth of them appearing once. The specimen comprised PBMCs, sampled 4 to 6 days after the first yellow fever vaccination. These receptors all stem from a man between 18 and 29 years old who received the YFV17D yellow fever vaccine. Both conserved end residues are part of each CDR3. D genes are given only for firm matches. Clone sizes are given selectively: once, few, many, or a class where the clone is expanded.

V gene	J gene	D gene	clone size	CDR3 DNA	CDR3 protein
TRBV7-2	TRBJ2-7	TRBD1	.	TGTGCCAGCAGCTTAGGGGCAGGGACAGCCACCGAGCAGTACTTC	CASSLGAGTATEQYF
TRBV3-1	TRBJ1-4	.	few	TGTGCCAGCAGCCAAGCTTCAACAGAAGAAAAACTGTTTTTT	CASSQASTEEKLFF
TRBV10-3	TRBJ1-1	TRBD1	.	TGTGCCATCAGCTTACAGGGGGCCTGGACTGAAGCTTTCTTT	CAISLQGAWTEAFF
TRBV10-3	TRBJ2-5	TRBD1	many	TGTGCCACCTTTAGTGGGACAGGGGTAGGAGAGACCCAGTACTTC	CATFSGTGVGETQYF
TRBV7-6	TRBJ1-1	.	.	TGTGCCAGCAGCCCGGGACAAACGAACACTGAAGCTTTCTTT	CASSPGQTNTEAFF
TRBV15	TRBJ1-5	TRBD1	few	TGTGCCACCAGCGACCGGGACAGAGTCAATCAGCCCCAGCATTTT	CATSDRDRVNQPQHF
TRBV5-6	TRBJ2-1	TRBD2	.	TGTGCCAGCAGCCTCGCGGGGGGCTCTTCAAATGAGCAGTTCTTC	CASSLAGGSSNEQFF
TRBV6-1	TRBJ2-5	.	few	TGTGCCAGCAGTGAAGTGCTAGCCGGGACCCAGTACTTC	CASSEVLAGTQYF
TRBV5-1	TRBJ2-5	.	.	TGCGCCAGCAGCTCGGGACAACCTACAGAGACCCAGTACTTC	CASSSGQPTETQYF
TRBV6-1	TRBJ2-5	.	few	TGTGCCATGGGGGTAGACAGCCAAGAGACCCAGTACTTC	CAMGVDSQETQYF